These 9 T cell receptor beta chains were all obtained from the same sample, sequenced in a study of blood T cell repertoires in COVID-19. Sequenced by immunoSEQ multiplex PCR; TCRdb stores in-frame clones only, minus some. Found here are some 49,000 clones, approximately 82% of them singletons; the top ten hold roughly an eighth. Input material: peripheral blood. These receptors were taken from a human donor in a cohort sampled during active COVID-19.

The chain employs TRBV5-1 and TRBJ1-1, with TRBD1 matching over 8 bases. Unmatched junction bases numbered 5, after V lost 3 bases and J lost 1 base. CDR1 SGHRS and CDR2 YFSETQ come from the germline V gene. CDR3 length: 15 amino acids. The DNA of the CDR3 is TGCGCCAGCAGCTCAACCGGGACAGGGAACACTGAAGCTTTCTTT. The encoded protein is CASSSTGTGNTEAFF.

The genes are TRBV18 and TRBJ1-2; D might be TRBD1 (5 bases). Germline CDR1 is KGHSH and CDR2 is LQKENI. Trimming cost V 6 bases and J 0 bases, with 14 bases left between them. CDR3 size: 15 residues. The DNA for the CDR3 is TGTGCCAGCTCCCAACAGGCCCAAGCTAACTATGGCTACACCTTC. Protein: CASSQQAQANYGYTF. Drawing the rest from reference TRBV18 and TRBJ1-2, the complete variable domain is NAGVMQNPRHLVRRRGQEARLRCSPMKGHSHVYWYRQLPEEGLKFMVYLQKENIIDESGMPKERFSAEFPKEGPSILRIQQVVRGDSAAYFCASSQQAQANYGYTFGSGTRLTVV.

The chain links TRBV6-6 to TRBJ2-7; 9 bases align to TRBD2. The CDR3 length is 16 residues. With V trimmed by 5 bases and J by 6 bases, 14 bases remained unmatched. Germline-derived CDR1 and CDR2 are MNHNY and SVGAGI (reference sequence). Written as DNA, the CDR3 is TGTGCCAGCAGTACGGCGGGAGGGGGCATGCCCCGCGAGCAGTACTTC. Translated, it gives CASSTAGGGMPREQYF.

The chain has TRBV5-1 and TRBJ1-4, with a possible D match to TRBD1 (6 bases). Per the germline V gene, CDR1 is SGHRS and CDR2 is YFSETQ. V dropped 2 bases and J dropped 3 bases, with 11 bases sitting between them. The length of the CDR3 is 15 residues. This chain's CDR3 is CASSLQGGPNEKLFF. The CDR3 DNA is TGCGCCAGCAGCTTACAGGGTGGGCCTAATGAAAAACTGTTTTTT.

The chain is built from TRBV12-5 and TRBJ1-1; D may be TRBD1 (5 bases). CDR1 and CDR2 from the germline V gene are LGHNT and FRNRAP. Between the trimmed V and J ends, which lost 0 bases and 5 bases, there was a span of 25 bases. CDR3 size: 19 residues. As DNA, the CDR3 is TGTGCTAGTGGTTTGGTACGGTTGGGGAACGGGGGGGAGTGGACTGAAGCTTTCTTT. Translating gives CASGLVRLGNGGEWTEAFF.

This sequence joins TRBV18 and TRBJ1-1; no clear D. Looked up from germline, CDR1 is KGHSH and CDR2 is LQKENI. There are 13 residues in the CDR3. V was shortened by 3 bases and J by 9 bases, with 14 bases between the two germline ends. The CDR3 DNA reads as TGTGCCAGCTCACCGCTTCAGGAATCACAAGCTTTCTTT. Protein: CASSPLQESQAFF. Looking up the rest from reference TRBV18 and TRBJ1-1 gives the full variable domain: NAGVMQNPRHLVRRRGQEARLRCSPMKGHSHVYWYRQLPEEGLKFMVYLQKENIIDESGMPKERFSAEFPKEGPSILRIQQVVRGDSAAYFCASSPLQESQAFFGQGTRLTVV.

The chain recombines TRBV11-2 with TRBJ2-2; D might be TRBD1 (6 bases). The germline V and J ends were trimmed by 1 base and 4 bases, with 16 bases remaining between them. Germline CDR1 and CDR2: SGHAT and FQNNGV. The CDR3 consists of 17 residues. The CDR3 loop reads CASSLVPPGQVTGELFF. The CDR3 DNA sequence: TGTGCCAGCAGCTTAGTACCCCCGGGACAAGTCACCGGGGAGCTGTTTTTT.

The chain carries TRBV6-5 and TRBJ2-7, with D possibly matching TRBD2 (5 bases). Trimming took off 7 bases at V and 6 bases at J, with 16 bases between the two ends. CDR3 size: 13 residues. Germline V gene sequence: CDR1 MNHEY, CDR2 SVGAGI. CDR3 in DNA: TGTGCCAGCACTTTCCACGAGGCGGGCGAGCAGTACTTC. This codes for CASTFHEAGEQYF.

The chain joins TRBV18 to TRBJ1-2; possibly TRBD1 for D (5 bases). The CDR3 spans 15 residues. The germline CDR1 and CDR2 sequences are KGHSH and LQKENI. Trimming cost V 0 bases and J 3 bases, with 11 bases left between them. For the CDR3, the DNA is TGTGCCAGCTCACCACCGATCAGGGCTTACTATGGCTACACCTTC. This gives the protein CASSPPIRAYYGYTF.